The 8 T cell receptor beta chains presented below share a single source sample, sequenced in a study of control samples from healthy donors and cancer patients. TCRdb keeps only in-frame clones here, not all; method: immunoSEQ multiplex PCR. Of fewer than 85,000 clones listed, 91% are singletons. The sequenced sample consisted of blood. All receptors derive from a young man in good health.

This chain connects TRBV4-3 to TRBJ1-1; D unresolved. Germline V gene data show CDR1 as LGHNA and CDR2 as YSLEER. The CDR3 consists of 14 residues. V gave up 4 bases and J gave up 0 bases, with 9 bases separating them. The CDR3 loop reads CASSRTVMNTEAFF. CDR3 bases: TGCGCCAGCAGCCGGACTGTGATGAACACTGAAGCTTTCTTT.

The chain joins TRBV13 to TRBJ1-1, with D maybe TRBD1 (5 bases). The CDR3 covers 12 residues. V was clipped by 6 bases and J by 1 base, with 6 bases between them. Germline CDR1 PRHDT, CDR2 FYEKMQ (reference sequence). CDR3 sequence: CASRRGNTEAFF. CDR3 in DNA: TGTGCCAGCAGAAGGGGGAACACTGAAGCTTTCTTT. The full variable domain, with the rest looked up from reference TRBV13 and TRBJ1-1, is AAGVIQSPRHLIKEKRETATLKCYPIPRHDTVYWYQQGPGQDPQFLISFYEKMQSDKGSIPDRFSAQQFSDYHSELNMSSLELGDSALYFCASRRGNTEAFFGQGTRLTVV.

The DNA for the CDR3 is TGTGCCAGCAGCTTGGCCGGAACCCGGAGCTCCTACAATGAGCAGTTCTTC. Residues: CASSLAGTRSSYNEQFF. The rearrangement links TRBV5-4 to TRBJ2-1; D is uncertain. With 0 bases removed from V and 0 bases from J, the gap between germline ends came to 13 bases. The CDR3 loop spans 17 amino acids. Looked up from germline, CDR1 is SGHNT and CDR2 is YYREEE (reference sequence).

The gene calls are TRBV3-1 (or the pseudogene TRBV3-2) and TRBJ1-4; 9 bases agree with TRBD1. Trimming cost V 1 base and J 8 bases; bases outside gene matches: 5. Germline lookup yields CDR1 LGHDT and CDR2 YNNKEL (reference sequence). CDR3 length: 15 residues. In DNA, the CDR3 is TGTGCCAGCAGCCAAGGGGACAGGGCCCGGGAAAAACTGTTTTTT. Translation gives CASSQGDRAREKLFF.

In this sample, this clone turned up once. This sequence joins TRBV6-1 and TRBJ2-7; the match to TRBD1 covers 7 bases. V shed 4 bases and J 0 bases; nucleotides not matched to a gene: 15. This CDR3 has 18 amino acids. Looked up from germline, CDR1 is MNHNS and CDR2 is SASEGT. CDR3 in amino acids: CASSVSIGATGTSYEQYF. CDR3 sequence (DNA): TGTGCCAGCAGTGTCTCAATAGGGGCGACAGGGACCTCCTACGAGCAGTACTTC.

This clone was observed once. This chain connects TRBV6-4 to TRBJ1-5; no clear D. The CDR3 extends over 11 amino acids. Trimming pared 6 bases from V and 5 bases from J, leaving 5 bases between. Germline CDR1 reads MRHNA; CDR2 reads SNTAGT. CDR3 sequence reads: CASRAHQPQHF. CDR3 coding DNA: TGTGCCAGCAGAGCCCATCAGCCCCAGCATTTT.

The sample holds a few counts of this clone. The J gene is TRBJ1-3, the V gene TRBV19, with D perhaps matching TRBD1 (6 bases). The ends were cut back, 1 base at V and 0 bases at J, with 13 bases in the middle. The CDR3 consists of 17 residues. The germline gives CDR1 LNHDA, CDR2 SQIVND (reference sequence). CDR3 protein: CASSIGTGRSSGNTIYF. CDR3 in DNA: TGTGCCAGTAGTATAGGTACAGGGCGAAGCTCTGGAAACACCATATATTTT.

This chain connects TRBV4-1 to TRBJ1-1, with D uncertain. Trimming shortened V by 0 bases and J by 4 bases, and 12 bases separated the two germline ends. The CDR3 has 15 amino acids. The germline V gene has CDR1 MGHRA and CDR2 YSYEKL. The CDR3 DNA is TGCGCCAGCAGCCAAGACCCCCACTCGGGCACTGAAGCTTTCTTT. As protein: CASSQDPHSGTEAFF.